This T cell receptor (beta chain) is drawn from a study of spatial heterogeneity in lung cancer. Documented time point: sample taken at primary tumor resection. The donors were 72 patients with non-small cell lung cancer that was early-stage and untreated. TCRs were sequenced from unsorted whole RNA of tumor, nontumor lung or PBMC. The V gene lost 4 bases and the J gene lost 4 bases, with 14 bases spanning the gap. The CDR3 is 15 residues long. The germline CDR1 and CDR2 sequences are LGHDT and YNNKEL (reference sequence). This clonotype was observed a handful of times. Its specificity is not known. Every TCR cDNA molecule carried a tag that served as a unique molecular identifier. MiXCR, run by TCRdb on the 5' RACE reads, gives a single entry per CDR3 protein. The sample carries roughly 48,000 distinct CDR3 sequences, over 4.5% recorded once. Notes on the study in general: Follow-up blood showed ubiquitous expanded tumor TCRs less than blood at resection did.

This material consisted of PBMCs, taken at surgery. The receptor was derived from a male donor with early-stage non-small cell lung cancer. V and J are TRBV3-1 and TRBJ2-1; D gene unclear. The CDR3 sequence: CASSPPGSRYNEQFF. The CDR3 DNA sequence: TGTGCCAGCAGCCCCCCGGGTAGCAGGTACAATGAGCAGTTCTTC.